This T cell receptor (beta chain) was profiled in a study of OX40 agonist ivuxolimab in advanced cancers. About the full investigation: Ivuxolimab was a fully human IgG2 agonistic monoclonal antibody targeting the costimulatory receptor OX40 (CD134). Of the approximately 50 patients in dose escalation, 19 had hepatocellular carcinoma, approximately 15 had melanoma, 9 had renal cell carcinoma and 9 had head and neck cancer. Patients were allowed to have had prior anti-PD-1, anti-PD-L1 or anti-CTLA-4 therapy, and 30% to 50% of the dose-escalation patients had previously received checkpoint inhibitors. Intravenous ivuxolimab was administered to patients every 2 weeks at six dose levels: 0.01, 0.1, 0.3, 1.5, 3 and 10 mg/kg. The paper describes the monotherapy dose-escalation part (N of about 50 patients) of the phase I trial of ivuxolimab. Partial responses occurred in three dose-escalation patients: two with cutaneous melanoma and one with hepatocellular carcinoma. A male proportion of nearly 85% and a mean age of approximately 61 years, ranging from about 20 to 80, were recorded for the dose-escalation cohort. Peripheral TCRbeta sequencing was intended to test whether TCR sequence diversity was altered and clonal T-cell expansion was caused by ivuxolimab.

From a lookup of the germline V gene (reference sequence), CDR1 and CDR2 are MNHNY and SVGAGI. The CDR3 goes from the cysteine to the phenylalanine over 15 residues. Only the CDR3 portion is preserved as DNA: 45 bases, with reading frame beginning at the first base. Between the V and J ends, shortened by 6 bases and 7 bases respectively, the junction contains 18 bases. To sequence the TCRbeta CDR3 region, genomic DNA was isolated from the sorted cells. The immunoSEQ Assay was used to sequence the TCRbeta CDR3 regions. TCRdb's version of the immuneACCESS table is confined to in-frame rearrangements and falls short of the full clone set. An unresolved V gene accounts for under half of the shortfall where checked; the remainder is of unknown origin. Here the sample has around 100,000 clones; 90% occur a single time. The ten largest make up around 0.16% of the sample. Points the paper makes about the study in general: After ivuxolimab, CD8+ T cells had more expanded clones than CD4+ T cells on average. The antigen specificity of the clonally expanded peripheral T cells was not determined. In partial responders in the 0.1-3.0 mg/kg groups, normalized peripheral clonal expansion was found to be among the lowest, especially among CD8+ T cells. Clonal expansion of both CD4+ and CD8+ blood T cells was observed from baseline to week 6 at doses 0.1 to 3.0 mg/kg. Low levels of normalized T-cell clonal expansion were also seen in some patients who did not respond.

The trial excluded patients who had a history of autoimmune disease or who were on systemic immunosuppression. Peripheral blood for TCR sequencing was drawn from every dose cohort at baseline, at cycle 4 day 1 and at cycle 7 day 1. The samples were taken from a phase I, first-in-human, multicenter, open-label dose-escalation trial of ivuxolimab. Adults with locally advanced or metastatic head and neck squamous cell, hepatocellular, melanoma or renal cell carcinoma were enrolled in the trial. Before TCR sequencing, CD4+ and CD8+ T cells were separately sorted from peripheral blood. With regard to this clone: Its antigen is currently not known. Nothing much larger sits one base from this clone, and base qualities are not available.

The rearranged segments are TRBV6-6 and TRBJ1-4; the D segment could be TRBD1, given 5 matching bases. The source was CD4+ or CD8+ T cells sorted from blood, collected in a trial of the OX40 agonist ivuxolimab. The clonotype originates from an adult with an advanced solid tumor such as melanoma, head and neck, liver or kidney cancer. The bases are TGTGCCAGCAGGACTACTGGGGGATCGGGTGAAAAACTGTTTTTT. This is translated as CASRTTGGSGEKLFF.